The T cell receptor beta chain described here comes from a study of cytomegalovirus exposure and HLA in healthy donors. Study results and caveats: Highest at DRB1 and lowest at HLA-C, TCR association rates differed among HLA loci in a later analysis.

A few counts support this clone. The target antigen is unknown. CDR1 LNHDA and CDR2 SQIVND come from the germline V gene (reference sequence). The CDR3 runs to 16 residues. Losses at the gene ends were 1 base for V and 7 bases for J; bases not matched to a gene: 9. This PCR relied on a set of 60 Vbeta primers and 13 Jbeta primers. Libraries were prepared by immunoSEQ multiplex PCR; TCRdb keeps only in-frame clonotypes and omits some of them. The sample includes about 200,000 clones, about 82% of them seen just once. The study sampled nominally healthy donors, though unrecorded immune exposures were likely.

The sequenced sample was PBMCs. The chain carries TRBV19 and TRBJ1-2; 10 bases agree with TRBD1. This TCR came from a man aged 25-40 years in good health and CMV-seronegative. CDR3 DNA: TGTGCCAGTAGTATAGCCAACCGGGACAGGGGCCGTGGCTACACCTTC. As protein: CASSIANRDRGRGYTF.